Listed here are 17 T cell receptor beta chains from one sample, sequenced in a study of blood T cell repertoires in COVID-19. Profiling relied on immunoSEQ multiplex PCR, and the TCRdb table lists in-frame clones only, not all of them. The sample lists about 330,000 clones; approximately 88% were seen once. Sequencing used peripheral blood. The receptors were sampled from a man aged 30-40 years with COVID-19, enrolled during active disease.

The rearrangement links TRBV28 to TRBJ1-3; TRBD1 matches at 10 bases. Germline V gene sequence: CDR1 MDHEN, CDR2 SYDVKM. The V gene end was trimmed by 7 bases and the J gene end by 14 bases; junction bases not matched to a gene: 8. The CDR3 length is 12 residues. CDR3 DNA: TGTGCCAGCACCTCGTGGGACAGGGGATTATATTTT. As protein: CASTSWDRGLYF.

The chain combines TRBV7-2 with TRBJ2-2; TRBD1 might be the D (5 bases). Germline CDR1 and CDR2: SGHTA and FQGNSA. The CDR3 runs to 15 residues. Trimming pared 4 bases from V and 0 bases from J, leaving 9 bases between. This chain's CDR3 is CASSSQESNTGELFF. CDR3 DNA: TGTGCCAGCAGCTCACAGGAATCGAACACCGGGGAGCTGTTTTTT.

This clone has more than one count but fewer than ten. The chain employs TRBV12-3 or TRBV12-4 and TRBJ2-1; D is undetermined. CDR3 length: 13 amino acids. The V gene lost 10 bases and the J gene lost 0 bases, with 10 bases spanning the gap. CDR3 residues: CATRWSSYNEQFF. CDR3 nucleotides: TGTGCCACCCGGTGGAGCTCCTACAATGAGCAGTTCTTC.

CDR3 coding DNA: TGTGCCAGTGGCCCGACTCGAACTGAAGCTTTCTTT. This codes for CASGPTRTEAFF. The rearrangement links TRBV19 to TRBJ1-1; D remains ambiguous. The CDR3 has 12 residues. Germline V gene data show CDR1 as LNHDA and CDR2 as SQIVND (reference sequence). The ends were cut back, 8 bases at V and 5 bases at J, with 12 bases in the middle.

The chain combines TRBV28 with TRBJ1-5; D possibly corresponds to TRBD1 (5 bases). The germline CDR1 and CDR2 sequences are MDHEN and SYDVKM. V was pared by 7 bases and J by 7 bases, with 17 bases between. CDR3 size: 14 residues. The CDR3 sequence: CASISGGGGQPQHF. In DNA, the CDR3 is TGTGCCAGCATCTCCGGGGGGGGAGGGCAGCCCCAGCATTTT.

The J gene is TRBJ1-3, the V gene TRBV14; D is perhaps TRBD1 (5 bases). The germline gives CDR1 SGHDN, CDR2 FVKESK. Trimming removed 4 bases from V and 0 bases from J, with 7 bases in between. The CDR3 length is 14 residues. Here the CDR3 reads CASSPTGSGNTIYF. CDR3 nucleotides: TGTGCCAGCAGCCCCACAGGCTCTGGAAACACCATATATTTT.

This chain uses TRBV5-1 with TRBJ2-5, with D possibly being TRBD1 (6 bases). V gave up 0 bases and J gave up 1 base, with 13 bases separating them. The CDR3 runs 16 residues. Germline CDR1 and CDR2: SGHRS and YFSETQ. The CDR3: CASSLAGRGFQETQYF. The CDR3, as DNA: TGCGCCAGCAGCTTGGCGGGCAGGGGTTTCCAAGAGACCCAGTACTTC. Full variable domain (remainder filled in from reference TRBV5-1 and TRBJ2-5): KAGVTQTPRYLIKTRGQQVTLSCSPISGHRSVSWYQQTPGQGLQFLFEYFSETQRNKGNFPGRFSGRQFSNSRSEMNVSTLELGDSALYLCASSLAGRGFQETQYFGPGTRLLVL.

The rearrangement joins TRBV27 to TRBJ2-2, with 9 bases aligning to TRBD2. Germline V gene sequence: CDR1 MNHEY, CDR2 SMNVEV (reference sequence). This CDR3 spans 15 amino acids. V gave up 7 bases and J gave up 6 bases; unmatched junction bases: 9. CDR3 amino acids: CASTTKGTSPGELFF. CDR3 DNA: TGTGCCAGCACCACCAAGGGGACTAGCCCCGGGGAGCTGTTTTTT.

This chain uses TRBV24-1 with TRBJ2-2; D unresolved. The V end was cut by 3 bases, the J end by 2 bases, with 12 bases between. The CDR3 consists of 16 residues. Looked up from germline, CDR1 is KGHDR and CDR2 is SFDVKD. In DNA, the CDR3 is TGTGCCACCAGTGATGCTGGCTCCCCTAACACCGGGGAGCTGTTTTTT. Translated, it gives CATSDAGSPNTGELFF.

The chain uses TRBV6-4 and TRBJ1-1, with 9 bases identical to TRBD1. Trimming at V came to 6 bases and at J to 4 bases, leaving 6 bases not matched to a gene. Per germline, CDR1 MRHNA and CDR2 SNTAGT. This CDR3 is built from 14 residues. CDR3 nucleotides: TGTGCCAGCAGAGATTGGGACAGGGCCACTGAAGCTTTCTTT. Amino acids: CASRDWDRATEAFF.

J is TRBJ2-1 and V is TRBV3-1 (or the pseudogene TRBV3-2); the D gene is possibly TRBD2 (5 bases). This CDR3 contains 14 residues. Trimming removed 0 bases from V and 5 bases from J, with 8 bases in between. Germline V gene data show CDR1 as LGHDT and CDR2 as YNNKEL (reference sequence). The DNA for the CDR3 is TGTGCCAGCAGCCAAGAAGCGGTACACAATGAGCAGTTCTTC. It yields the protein CASSQEAVHNEQFF.

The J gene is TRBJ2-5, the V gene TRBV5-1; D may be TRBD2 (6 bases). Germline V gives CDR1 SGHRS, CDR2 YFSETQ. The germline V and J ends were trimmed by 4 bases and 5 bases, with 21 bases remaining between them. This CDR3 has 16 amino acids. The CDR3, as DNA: TGCGCCAGCAGCGACGGAGGGCCGAGCTCTGCGGAGACCCAGTACTTC. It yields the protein CASSDGGPSSAETQYF.

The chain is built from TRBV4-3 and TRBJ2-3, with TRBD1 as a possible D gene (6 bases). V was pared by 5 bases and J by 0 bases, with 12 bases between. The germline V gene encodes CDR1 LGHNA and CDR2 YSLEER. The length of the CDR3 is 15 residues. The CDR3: CASSWTVSSTDTQYF. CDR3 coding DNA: TGCGCCAGCAGCTGGACAGTTTCTAGCACAGATACGCAGTATTTT.

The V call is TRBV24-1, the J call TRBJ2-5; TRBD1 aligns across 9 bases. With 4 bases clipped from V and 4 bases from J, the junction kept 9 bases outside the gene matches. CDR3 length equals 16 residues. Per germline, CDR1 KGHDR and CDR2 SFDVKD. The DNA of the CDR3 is TGTGCCACCAGTGACCCTGGGACAGGGTGGCGAGAGACCCAGTACTTC. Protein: CATSDPGTGWRETQYF.

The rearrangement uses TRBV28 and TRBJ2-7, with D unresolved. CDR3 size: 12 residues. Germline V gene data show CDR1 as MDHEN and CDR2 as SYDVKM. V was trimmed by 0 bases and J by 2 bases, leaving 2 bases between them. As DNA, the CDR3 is TGTGCCAGCAGTTTATGCACCTACGAGCAGTACTTC. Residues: CASSLCTYEQYF.

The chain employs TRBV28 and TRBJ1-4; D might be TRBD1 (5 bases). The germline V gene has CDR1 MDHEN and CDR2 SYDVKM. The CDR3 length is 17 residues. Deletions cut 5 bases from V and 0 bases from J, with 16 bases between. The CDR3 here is CASSLRWGVTTNEKLFF. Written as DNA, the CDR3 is TGTGCCAGCAGTCTGCGGTGGGGGGTAACAACTAATGAAAAACTGTTTTTT.

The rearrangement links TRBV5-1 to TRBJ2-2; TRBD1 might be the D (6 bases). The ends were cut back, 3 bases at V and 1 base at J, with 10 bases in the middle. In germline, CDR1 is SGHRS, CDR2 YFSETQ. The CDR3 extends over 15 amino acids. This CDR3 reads CASSSVDRNTGELFF. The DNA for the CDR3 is TGCGCCAGCAGCTCAGTGGACAGGAACACCGGGGAGCTGTTTTTT.